The table lists the clone carrying this T cell receptor (beta chain) with many counts. The authors built TCR beta libraries using iRepertoire HTBI primers and Arm-PCR of CDR3 regions. TCRdb re-called the multiplex PCR reads through MiXCR, storing one row per CDR3 protein. The data show some 220,000 distinct CDR3 sequences, about 19% seen once. The ends were cut back, 11 bases at V and 3 bases at J, with 13 bases in the middle. CDR3 length: 12 amino acids. Germline CDR1 reads SNHLY; CDR2 reads FYNNEI. This record belongs to a study of regulatory T cells in long-lasting Graves disease. This sample's time point: newly diagnosed GD, antithyroid drugs for less than 3 months. PBMC-extracted RNA yielded the TCR library. Another study also made use of these data, one on T cells in Graves' hyperthyroidism and ophthalmopathy.

Sequencing used peripheral blood mononuclear cells (PBMCs), obtained at new diagnosis, from a patient treated with antithyroid drugs. V usage is TRBV2 and J usage is TRBJ1-1; maybe TRBD1 (5 bases). The TCR comes from a woman aged 25 to 39 with Graves disease. Written as DNA, the CDR3 is TGTGCCCGACGGACGGGGGACACTGAAGCTTTCTTT. Protein: CARRTGDTEAFF.